The following is a TCR beta chain sequence with its context. This record belongs to a study of T cell responses to AZD1222 COVID-19 vaccine. Data came from immunoSEQ multiplex PCR; TCRdb stores just in-frame clones and leaves some out. The sample carries 130,000 or so clones, more than 85% recorded once. V gave up 2 bases and J gave up 5 bases, with 15 bases separating them. The CDR3 is 15 amino acids. Germline CDR1 and CDR2: MNHEY and SVGAGI. The chain recombines TRBV6-5 with TRBJ1-1; weak D call: TRBD1 (6 bases). The sample here was peripheral blood, taken on day 0 of MenACWY control vaccination. The TCR sequence derives from an adult in good health. CDR3 nucleotides: TGTGCCAGCAGTTACCTGCAGGGGATGCAGACTGAAGCTTTCTTT. Translating gives CASSYLQGMQTEAFF.